Shown below are 13 T cell receptor beta chains from a single sample sequenced in a study of T cells after yellow fever vaccination. TCRdb recomputed calls from the 5' RACE reads with MiXCR, one row per CDR3 protein. Here the sample spans around 330,000 distinct CDR3 sequences, 3.6% being singletons. Sequenced here: PBMCs, sampled on the day of the yellow fever booster vaccination. The receptors come from a man between 18 and 29 years old who received the YFV17D yellow fever vaccine.

This clonotype was seen only a few times. The rearrangement links TRBV7-2 to TRBJ2-6; the D call may be TRBD1 or TRBD2 (6 bases each). The V gene lost 7 bases and the J gene lost 4 bases, with 29 bases spanning the gap. The CDR3 spans 20 residues. Germline CDR1 reads SGHTA; CDR2 reads FQGNSA. The CDR3 DNA is TGTGCCAGCACCACTCGGGGGCGGGCCCTCAATACTGGGGGGGCCAACGTCCTGACTTTC. It yields the protein CASTTRGRALNTGGANVLTF.

This clonotype was counted many times. The rearrangement joins TRBV30 to TRBJ2-1; D is ambiguous. With 2 bases removed from V and 5 bases from J, the gap between germline ends came to 13 bases. CDR1 GTSNPN and CDR2 SVGIG come from the germline V gene (reference sequence). The CDR3 spans 14 residues. The CDR3 region has the DNA TGTGCCTGGAGTTGGGAAAGAAGCAACAATGAGCAGTTCTTC. Its protein product is CAWSWERSNNEQFF.

At least ten counts were recorded for this clonotype. The V and J genes are TRBV7-2 and TRBJ1-6; tentatively, D is TRBD1 (6 bases). With 5 bases removed from V and 7 bases from J, the gap between germline ends came to 18 bases. Germline V lookup: CDR1 SGHTA, CDR2 FQGNSA. CDR3 length equals 16 residues. CDR3 amino acids: CASSPRSRGDNSPLHF. The CDR3 nucleotides read TGTGCCAGCAGCCCCCGCTCGAGGGGGGACAATTCACCCCTCCACTTT.

This sequence joins TRBV3-1 and TRBJ2-7; no reliable D call. V was shortened by 1 base and J by 7 bases, with 11 bases between the two germline ends. Germline CDR1 LGHDT, CDR2 YNNKEL (reference sequence). The length of the CDR3 is 13 residues. The CDR3 DNA reads as TGTGCCAGCAGCCAAGGATCGATTGGGGAGCAGTACGTC. It codes for CASSQGSIGEQYV.

In its sample, this clonotype was seen a few times. The V gene is TRBV5-1, the J gene TRBJ2-1, with TRBD1 matching 10 bases. V lost 4 bases and J lost 6; bases outside the gene matches: 16. The CDR3 length is 18 residues. Germline V lookup: CDR1 SGHRS, CDR2 YFSETQ. The CDR3 spells CASSRLPTGTGAANEQFF. The CDR3 nucleotides are TGCGCCAGCAGCCGCCTACCAACCGGGACAGGGGCAGCCAATGAGCAGTTCTTC.

A few counts support this clonotype. The chain couples TRBV7-3 to TRBJ2-1; 16 positions match TRBD2. Germline CDR1 SGHTA, CDR2 FQGTGA. The CDR3 loop spans 18 amino acids. With 4 bases clipped from V and 6 bases from J, the junction kept 9 bases outside the gene matches. CDR3 in amino acids: CASSYGTSGGALLNEQFF. The CDR3 DNA follows: TGTGCCAGCAGCTACGGGACTAGCGGGGGGGCCTTGCTCAATGAGCAGTTCTTC.

This clonotype occurred a few times. The rearrangement links TRBV28 to TRBJ2-2; TRBD2 might be the D (6 bases). CDR3 length equals 16 residues. The V gene's germline CDR1 is MDHEN and CDR2 SYDVKM. Trimming took 4 bases from V and 6 from J, leaving 18 bases between them. In nucleotides, the CDR3 is TGTGCCAGCAGTTCCCCTCCGGGGGAAGCCGCCGGGGAGCTGTTTTTT. It yields the protein CASSSPPGEAAGELFF.

The chain couples TRBV7-2 to TRBJ2-3; D may be TRBD1 (7 bases). Germline V gives CDR1 SGHTA, CDR2 FQGNSA. The CDR3 covers 18 residues. The ends were cut back, 5 bases at V and 5 bases at J, with 26 bases in the middle. The CDR3 DNA follows: TGTGCCAGCAGCCCACCCTTGGTAGCGGCAGGGGGGAAAGATACGCAGTATTTT. The encoded protein is CASSPPLVAAGGKDTQYF.

This clonotype was detected only a few times. The chain joins TRBV6-1 to TRBJ2-2; D is perhaps TRBD1 (5 bases). Germline CDR1 reads MNHNS; CDR2 reads SASEGT. Trimming removed 6 bases at V and 5 bases at J, with 13 bases between. This CDR3 spans 14 amino acids. CDR3 sequence: CASRGRVWTGELFF. The CDR3 coding sequence is TGTGCCAGCAGGGGCAGGGTTTGGACCGGGGAGCTGTTTTTT.

This chain links TRBV5-1 with TRBJ2-3; no clear D. The germline V gene encodes CDR1 SGHRS and CDR2 YFSETQ. The germline V and J ends were trimmed by 5 bases and 6 bases, with 10 bases remaining between them. The CDR3 is 12 amino acids. CDR3 residues: CASRAAPDTQYF. In DNA form, the CDR3 reads TGCGCCAGCAGGGCAGCGCCGGATACGCAGTATTTT.

This clonotype was recorded at least ten times. CDR3 nucleotides: TGCGCCAGCAGCCAAGAAGGACAGGGACGTTATACGCAGTATTTT. This encodes CASSQEGQGRYTQYF. The V and J genes are TRBV4-3 and TRBJ2-3, with TRBD1 matching 8 bases. The CDR3 extends over 15 amino acids. CDR1 is LGHNA and CDR2 is YSLEER in the germline V gene. V shed 0 bases, J shed 7 bases, and the junction held 6 bases outside the gene matches.

This clonotype was counted only a few times. This sequence joins TRBV7-9 and TRBJ2-1, with 15 nucleotides matching TRBD2. The junction had 7 bases not matched to a gene; V was cut back by 4 bases and J by 0 bases. The CDR3 contains 19 residues. Looked up from germline, CDR1 is SEHNR and CDR2 is FQNEAQ (reference sequence). The CDR3 bases are TGTGCCAGCAGCTCGGGACTAGCGGGGGGCATTAGCTCCTACAATGAGCAGTTCTTC. This codes for CASSSGLAGGISSYNEQFF.

This clonotype was detected ten times or more. This chain uses TRBV5-1 with TRBJ1-1; D uncertain. The CDR3 totals 15 residues. V lost 0 bases to trimming and J lost 0 bases, with 9 bases between them. Germline CDR1 reads SGHRS; CDR2 reads YFSETQ. CDR3 in amino acids: CASSLGPGVNTEAFF. The DNA of the CDR3 is TGCGCCAGCAGCTTGGGGCCGGGAGTGAACACTGAAGCTTTCTTT.